These 30 T cell receptor beta chains were all obtained from the same sample, sequenced in a study of cytomegalovirus exposure and HLA in healthy donors. PCR amplification relied on 60 Vbeta primers (plus 13 Jbeta primers). Profiling relied on immunoSEQ multiplex PCR, and the TCRdb table lists in-frame clones only, not all of them. The sample includes fewer than 250,000 clones, 77% of them seen just once. The specimen sequenced was PBMCs. The receptors stem from a woman in her twenties or thirties in good health and CMV-seropositive.

The chain carries TRBV11-2 and TRBJ1-3; 10 nucleotides line up with TRBD1. The CDR3 covers 17 residues. CDR1 and CDR2 from the germline V gene are SGHAT and FQNNGV. J lost 4 bases, V lost 2 bases, and 8 bases had no gene match. The CDR3 DNA is TGTGCCAGCAGCTTAACGACAGGGGGCTCATGGGGAAACACCATATATTTT. Translating gives CASSLTTGGSWGNTIYF.

The V gene is TRBV18, the J gene TRBJ1-1, with D perhaps TRBD1 (6 bases). The CDR3 is 13 amino acids. With 8 bases removed from V and 2 bases from J, the gap between germline ends came to 12 bases. Germline CDR1 reads KGHSH; CDR2 reads LQKENI. The CDR3 loop reads CASARDTNTEAFF. The CDR3 DNA follows: TGTGCCAGCGCCCGGGACACTAACACTGAAGCTTTCTTT.

The chain carries TRBV27 and TRBJ2-1, with D perhaps matching TRBD1 (5 bases). Trimming left V 0 bases short and J 7 bases short, with 7 bases between. The germline gives CDR1 MNHEY, CDR2 SMNVEV (reference sequence). CDR3 length: 13 amino acids. CDR3 loop: CASSLSSGNEQFF. The CDR3, as DNA: TGTGCCAGCAGTTTATCTTCAGGGAATGAGCAGTTCTTC.

The chain uses TRBV19 and TRBJ2-6, with a tentative D call TRBD2 (6 bases). The CDR3 has 16 residues. The ends were cut back, 9 bases at V and 0 bases at J, with 15 bases in the middle. In germline, CDR1 is LNHDA, CDR2 SQIVND (reference sequence). CDR3 coding DNA: TGTGCCAGCAAGCAGCGGGTGATCTCTGGGGCCAACGTCCTGACTTTC. Protein product: CASKQRVISGANVLTF.

The chain combines TRBV14 with TRBJ2-3, with 7 nucleotides matching TRBD2. There are 14 residues in the CDR3. CDR1 and CDR2 (germline): SGHDN, FVKESK. V dropped 3 bases and J dropped 4; count of bases not matched to a gene: 4. CDR3 nucleotide sequence: TGTGCCAGCAGCCAGCGGGAGTTTCCAGATACGCAGTATTTT. This sequence encodes CASSQREFPDTQYF.

The chain has TRBV5-1 and TRBJ2-7; 9 bases line up with TRBD2. Germline V gives CDR1 SGHRS, CDR2 YFSETQ. The V gene end was trimmed by 4 bases and the J gene end by 3 bases; junction bases not matched to a gene: 5. This CDR3 is 14 amino acids long. The CDR3: CASSPQTSGYEQYF. Here the CDR3 DNA reads TGCGCCAGCAGCCCGCAGACTAGCGGCTACGAGCAGTACTTC.

This chain links TRBV5-1 with TRBJ2-5; a possible D gene is TRBD1 (6 bases). The CDR3 length is 16 residues. Trimming removed 4 bases from V and 5 bases from J, with 21 bases in between. Germline CDR1 SGHRS, CDR2 YFSETQ. The CDR3 nucleotides are TGCGCCAGCAGCCCTGGCAACAGGGTGGGAGAGGAGACCCAGTACTTC. Its protein is CASSPGNRVGEETQYF.

The table lists this clone with a few counts. The chain is built from TRBV4-3 and TRBJ1-1; D possibly corresponds to TRBD1 (5 bases). This CDR3 has 14 amino acids. From germline, CDR1 is LGHNA and CDR2 YSLEER. Trimming took 4 bases from V and 0 from J, leaving 9 bases between them. CDR3 coding DNA: TGCGCCAGCAGCCCCCCGGGGGTGAACACTGAAGCTTTCTTT. Amino acid sequence: CASSPPGVNTEAFF.

The J gene is TRBJ2-3, the V gene TRBV7-2, with TRBD2 matching over 7 bases. The V gene's germline CDR1 is SGHTA and CDR2 FQGNSA. The CDR3 loop spans 15 amino acids. With 5 bases clipped from V and 3 bases from J, the junction kept 8 bases outside the gene matches. The CDR3 protein is CASSPVGGRTDTQYF. Written as DNA, the CDR3 is TGTGCCAGCAGCCCAGTGGGAGGGAGGACAGATACGCAGTATTTT.

The chain joins TRBV2 to TRBJ1-2; 7 nucleotides line up with TRBD1. The CDR3 sequence is 13 residues long. Germline loops: CDR1 SNHLY, CDR2 FYNNEI. The V and J ends lost 6 bases and 8 bases, in that order; junction bases with no gene match: 9. CDR3 protein: CASRLTGVGGYTF. The DNA for the CDR3 is TGTGCCAGCAGATTAACAGGGGTAGGAGGCTACACCTTC. The whole variable domain, filled in from reference TRBV2 and TRBJ1-2, reads EPEVTQTPSHQVTQMGQEVILRCVPISNHLYFYWYRQILGQKVEFLVSFYNNEISEKSEIFDDQFSVERPDGSNFTLKIRSTKLEDSAMYFCASRLTGVGGYTFGSGTRLTVV.

The rearrangement uses TRBV29-1 and TRBJ2-7; the match to TRBD1 covers 9 bases. From germline, CDR1 is SQVTM and CDR2 ANQGSEA. The V segment lost 7 bases and the J segment 2 bases; nucleotides outside the gene matches: 3. This CDR3 is 12 amino acids long. The chain's CDR3 is CSAGTGTYEQYF. The CDR3 bases are TGCAGCGCCGGGACAGGGACCTACGAGCAGTACTTC.

This clone occurred a few times. This chain connects TRBV6-5 to TRBJ1-4; maybe TRBD1 (6 bases). Looked up from germline, CDR1 is MNHEY and CDR2 is SVGAGI. Trimming cost V 6 bases and J 2 bases, with 13 bases left between them. This CDR3 has 15 residues. The CDR3 DNA reads TGTGCCAGCAGATTAACAGGGTTGACTAATGAAAAACTGTTTTTT. This gives the protein CASRLTGLTNEKLFF.

This chain links TRBV28 with TRBJ1-1; TRBD1 matches 9 bases. CDR1 is MDHEN, CDR2 SYDVKM, per germline. CDR3 length: 14 amino acids. Unmatched junction bases numbered 4, after V lost 7 bases and J lost 1 base. The CDR3 region is CASTLGQGNTEAFF. CDR3 sequence (DNA): TGTGCCAGCACCCTGGGACAGGGGAACACTGAAGCTTTCTTT.

The V and J genes are TRBV19 and TRBJ2-7; 7 bases map to TRBD2. CDR1 is LNHDA and CDR2 is SQIVND in the germline V gene (reference sequence). V was clipped by 4 bases and J by 3 bases; unmatched bases: 9. The CDR3 is made up of 15 amino acids. CDR3 in DNA: TGTGCCAGTAGTAGTGGGACTACGCGCCTCTACGAGCAGTACTTC. Translating it yields CASSSGTTRLYEQYF.

This clone was seen a handful of times. The chain combines TRBV4-1 with TRBJ1-5; D might be TRBD1 (5 bases). Looked up from germline, CDR1 is MGHRA and CDR2 is YSYEKL. CDR3 size: 16 residues. Trimming took 1 base from V and 4 from J, leaving 14 bases between them. The CDR3 is CASSQGSGTENQPQHF. The CDR3 DNA reads as TGCGCCAGCAGCCAAGGGTCCGGGACTGAAAATCAGCCCCAGCATTTT.

CDR3 residues: CASSLEGVSGNTIYF. CDR3 bases: TGTGCCAGCAGCTTAGAAGGGGTTTCTGGAAACACCATATATTTT. The rearrangement uses TRBV7-8 and TRBJ1-3; maybe TRBD1 (5 bases). Germline V gene sequence: CDR1 SGHVS, CDR2 FQNEAQ. The CDR3 contains 15 residues. The V end was cut by 1 base, the J end by 1 base, with 8 bases between.

The chain uses TRBV13 and TRBJ1-1; possibly TRBD1 for D (6 bases). The CDR3 length is 16 residues. V was clipped by 5 bases and J by 1 base, with 17 bases between them. From germline, CDR1 is PRHDT and CDR2 FYEKMQ (reference sequence). CDR3 nucleotide sequence: TGTGCCAGCAGCCGATTTCGACAGGCCGAGAACACTGAAGCTTTCTTT. It specifies CASSRFRQAENTEAFF.

This clone was picked up a small number of times. This rearrangement joins TRBV5-6 to TRBJ2-7; possible D gene TRBD1, 6 bases. Trimming removed 4 bases at V and 2 bases at J, with 13 bases between. The germline V gene has CDR1 SGHDT and CDR2 YYEEEE. CDR3 size: 14 residues. The CDR3 protein is CASSKPGETYEQYF. The CDR3 coding sequence is TGTGCCAGCAGCAAACCAGGGGAAACCTACGAGCAGTACTTC.

The J gene is TRBJ1-5, the V gene TRBV5-6; D is unresolved. The V and J ends lost 3 bases and 5 bases respectively, with 15 bases between them. The CDR3 is 15 residues long. Germline V gene lookup returns CDR1 SGHDT and CDR2 YYEEEE. The CDR3 region is CASSSTRRPDQPQHF. Written as DNA, the CDR3 is TGTGCCAGCAGCTCCACTCGGCGGCCAGATCAGCCCCAGCATTTT.

The chain has TRBV11-2 and TRBJ1-4, with 10 bases identical to TRBD1. V lost 4 bases and J lost 8; bases outside the gene matches: 10. Germline V gives CDR1 SGHAT, CDR2 FQNNGV. The CDR3 consists of 16 residues. The CDR3, as DNA: TGTGCCAGCAGCTCGACCGGGACAGGGGTGTTAGAAAAACTGTTTTTT. Translation: CASSSTGTGVLEKLFF. Together with reference TRBV11-2 and TRBJ1-4, the CDR3 gives the full variable domain: EAGVAQSPRYKIIEKRQSVAFWCNPISGHATLYWYQQILGQGPKLLIQFQNNGVVDDSQLPKDRFSAERLKGVDSTLKIQPAKLEDSAVYLCASSSTGTGVLEKLFFGSGTQLSVL.

The J gene is TRBJ2-6, the V gene TRBV12-2; TRBD1, the D gene given by the table, was not confirmed from the DNA. TRBV12-2 constitutes a pseudogene. This CDR3 contains 17 residues. CDR3 region: CASRTATGGAGANVLTF. The DNA for the CDR3 is TGTGCAAGTCGCACCGCGACAGGGGGTGCAGGGGCCAACGTCCTGACTTTC.

The chain links TRBV5-1 to TRBJ2-5; a possible D gene is TRBD1 (6 bases). Germline CDR1 is SGHRS and CDR2 is YFSETQ. V lost 4 bases and J lost 1, with 17 bases in between. The CDR3 has 16 residues. CDR3 protein: CASSLTGTTSQETQYF. CDR3 nucleotides: TGCGCCAGCAGCCTTACCGGGACAACATCCCAAGAGACCCAGTACTTC. The entire variable domain, with the rest obtained from reference TRBV5-1 and TRBJ2-5, is as follows: KAGVTQTPRYLIKTRGQQVTLSCSPISGHRSVSWYQQTPGQGLQFLFEYFSETQRNKGNFPGRFSGRQFSNSRSEMNVSTLELGDSALYLCASSLTGTTSQETQYFGPGTRLLVL.

The chain is built from TRBV6-5 and TRBJ1-2; D possibly corresponds to TRBD1 (5 bases). Germline V lookup: CDR1 MNHEY, CDR2 SVGAGI. The CDR3 covers 14 residues. V lost 3 bases and J lost 6, with 14 bases in between. Written as DNA, the CDR3 is TGTGCCAGCAGTTATCAGGGAGGTGTTGATGGCTACACCTTC. Its protein product is CASSYQGGVDGYTF.

The chain recombines TRBV2 with TRBJ2-7; D might be TRBD2 (6 bases). The CDR3 has 14 amino acids. The germline CDR1 and CDR2 sequences are SNHLY and FYNNEI. The V gene lost 2 bases and the J gene lost 3 bases, with 11 bases spanning the gap. CDR3 DNA: TGTGCCAGCAGTGAAAGGCGGGGAAACTACGAGCAGTACTTC. Amino acids: CASSERRGNYEQYF.

This clone was picked up a small number of times. This chain uses TRBV2 with TRBJ2-5; 7 nucleotides align to TRBD2. The ends lost 6 bases at V and 5 bases at J; junction bases unmatched: 0. The CDR3 runs to 11 residues. CDR1 and CDR2 (germline): SNHLY, FYNNEI. The CDR3 DNA reads TGTGCCAGCAGCGGGGGGGAGACCCAGTACTTC. Its protein is CASSGGETQYF.

This chain joins TRBV7-9 and TRBJ2-7, with 12 bases lining up with TRBD2. Per the germline V gene, CDR1 is SEHNR and CDR2 is FQNEAQ (reference sequence). This CDR3 is 14 amino acids long. With 5 bases clipped from V and 3 bases from J, the junction kept 2 bases outside the gene matches. The CDR3 here is CASSKGLAGYEQYF. CDR3 DNA: TGTGCCAGCAGCAAGGGACTAGCGGGCTACGAGCAGTACTTC.

This clone was counted a few times. This CDR3 reads CASSYPGNQGELFF. As DNA, the CDR3 is TGTGCCAGCAGCTATCCAGGGAACCAGGGGGAGCTGTTTTTT. The chain combines TRBV5-5 with TRBJ2-2; a weak D match, TRBD1 (5 bases). Per germline, CDR1 SGHKS and CDR2 YYEKEE (reference sequence). Trimming removed 3 bases from V and 8 bases from J, with 14 bases in between. The CDR3 length is 14 residues.

This clone has just a few counts. The genes are TRBV7-9 and TRBJ1-3; 7 nucleotides align to TRBD1. Germline-derived CDR1 and CDR2 are SEHNR and FQNEAQ (reference sequence). This CDR3 region has 15 residues. After removal of 10 bases from V and 0 bases from J, the junction contained 9 bases not matched to a gene. The CDR3 DNA is TGTGCCAACGAAGGACAGGCGAACTCTGGAAACACCATATATTTT. It yields the protein CANEGQANSGNTIYF.

V usage is TRBV18 and J usage is TRBJ2-7; 10 bases agree with TRBD1. V shed 3 bases, J shed 5 bases, and the junction held 4 bases outside the gene matches. Per the germline V gene, CDR1 is KGHSH and CDR2 is LQKENI. This CDR3 is built from 14 residues. The CDR3: CASSPGTGEHEQYF. CDR3 sequence (DNA): TGTGCCAGCTCACCCGGGACAGGGGAGCACGAGCAGTACTTC.

The chain recombines TRBV9 with TRBJ1-6; TRBD1 agrees at 7 bases. The J segment lost 6 bases and the V segment lost 3 bases, leaving 9 bases of the junction unmatched. Germline CDR1 reads SGDLS; CDR2 reads YYNGEE. The CDR3 extends over 16 amino acids. The CDR3 protein is CASSGPGTELNSPLHF. In nucleotides, the CDR3 is TGTGCCAGCAGCGGACCTGGGACAGAACTTAATTCACCCCTCCACTTT.